Following are 10 T cell receptor beta chains from one sample sequenced in a study of control samples from healthy donors and cancer patients. Assay used: immunoSEQ multiplex PCR; TCRdb lists only in-frame clones, some missing. In the table there are roughly 170,000 clones, approximately 94% of which are singletons. Sequenced: blood. Receptor source: a woman aged 18 to 35 in good health.

The chain employs TRBV7-2 and TRBJ1-2; D gene uncertain. Looked up from germline, CDR1 is SGHTA and CDR2 is FQGNSA. This CDR3 comprises 12 residues. V gave up 3 bases and J gave up 3 bases, with 5 bases separating them. The CDR3 region is CASSFLDYGYTF. For the CDR3, the DNA is TGTGCCAGCAGCTTCCTGGACTATGGCTACACCTTC.

The chain combines TRBV28 with TRBJ2-3; 8 nucleotides align to TRBD1. This CDR3 region has 16 residues. Per the germline V gene, CDR1 is MDHEN and CDR2 is SYDVKM. V trimming: 4 bases; J trimming: 5 bases; junction bases outside the gene matches: 11. The CDR3 DNA reads TGTGCCAGCAGTTATAGCTCAGGGGGCTTGGTAGATACGCAGTATTTT. Translating it yields CASSYSSGGLVDTQYF.

This clone was seen just once. The chain recombines TRBV28 with TRBJ2-3, with 11 positions matching TRBD1. The CDR3 has 16 residues. Germline V lookup: CDR1 MDHEN, CDR2 SYDVKM. With 3 bases clipped from V and 6 bases from J, the junction kept 8 bases outside the gene matches. The CDR3 is CASSFGLGQGGDTQYF. CDR3 in DNA: TGTGCCAGCAGTTTTGGTTTGGGACAGGGGGGTGATACGCAGTATTTT.

The chain links TRBV5-8 to TRBJ1-4; 8 positions agree with TRBD1. The CDR3 has 16 residues. V lost 1 base and J lost 8; bases outside the gene matches: 10. Per the germline V gene, CDR1 is SGHTS and CDR2 is YDEGEE. The CDR3 region is CASSLISWQGAEKLFF. The CDR3, as DNA: TGTGCCAGCAGCTTGATTTCTTGGCAGGGGGCGGAAAAACTGTTTTTT. Drawing the rest from reference TRBV5-8 and TRBJ1-4, the complete variable domain is EAGVTQSPTHLIKTRGQQATLRCSPISGHTSVYWYQQALGLGLQFLLWYDEGEERNRGNFPPRFSGRQFPNYSSELNVNALELEDSALYLCASSLISWQGAEKLFFGSGTQLSVL.

The V call is TRBV11-3, the J call TRBJ2-6; a possible D gene is TRBD1 (5 bases). Germline V lookup: CDR1 SGHNT, CDR2 YENEEA. This CDR3 has 16 residues. V lost 0 bases and J lost 4, with 10 bases in between. The CDR3 loop reads CASSLEGAEGANVLTF. For the CDR3, the DNA is TGTGCCAGCAGCTTAGAAGGGGCGGAGGGGGCCAACGTCCTGACTTTC.

The J gene is TRBJ2-3, the V gene TRBV7-2; 12 bases agree with TRBD2. V was pared by 4 bases and J by 5 bases, with 10 bases of the junction left unmatched. CDR3 size: 17 residues. Germline CDR1 SGHTA, CDR2 FQGNSA. The CDR3 region has the DNA TGTGCCAGCAGCTCCGGACTAGCGGGGACGTTAGAAGATACGCAGTATTTT. Encoded protein: CASSSGLAGTLEDTQYF. The full variable domain, its missing parts supplied by reference TRBV7-2 and TRBJ2-3, is GAGVSQSPSNKVTEKGKDVELRCDPISGHTALYWYRQSLGQGLEFLIYFQGNSAPDKSGLPSDRFSAERTGGSVSTLTIQRTQQEDSAVYLCASSSGLAGTLEDTQYFGPGTRLTVL.

The V and J genes are TRBV7-8 and TRBJ1-5, with unresolved D. This CDR3 comprises 16 residues. The V gene's germline CDR1 is SGHVS and CDR2 FQNEAQ. V lost 0 bases, J lost 0 bases, and 9 bases lay in between. The CDR3 sequence: CASSLAWGGSNQPQHF. The CDR3, as DNA: TGTGCCAGCAGCTTAGCGTGGGGAGGTAGCAATCAGCCCCAGCATTTT.

The chain links TRBV9 to TRBJ2-7; 10 bases fit TRBD2. CDR1 and CDR2 (germline): SGDLS, YYNGEE. This CDR3 is 15 amino acids long. V was clipped by 5 bases and J by 5 bases; unmatched bases: 10. In DNA form, the CDR3 reads TGTGCCAGCAGTGGTCTAGCGGGAGAGGGAGACGAGCAGTACTTC. Amino acids: CASSGLAGEGDEQYF.

V and J are TRBV18 and TRBJ1-1; 7 nucleotides agree with TRBD1. J lost 1 base, V lost 5 bases, and 7 bases had no gene match. This CDR3 contains 15 residues. The germline CDR1 and CDR2 sequences are KGHSH and LQKENI. The CDR3 bases are TGTGCCAGCTCATCTTCGGACAGGACGAACACTGAAGCTTTCTTT. This gives the protein CASSSSDRTNTEAFF.

CDR3 sequence: CAAKKGQNNAGGYTF. CDR3 nucleotides: TGCGCCGCAAAGAAAGGGCAAAACAACGCGGGCGGCTACACCTTC. The chain joins TRBV5-1 to TRBJ1-2; D gene ambiguous. Germline loops: CDR1 SGHRS, CDR2 YFSETQ. V lost 10 bases, J lost 8 bases, and 27 bases lay in between. This CDR3 spans 15 amino acids.